Sequencing of this T cell receptor beta chain was carried out in a study of cytomegalovirus exposure and HLA in healthy donors. Findings and limits, study-wide: TCR beta V- and J-gene trimming, according to a later analysis, was linked to a missense DCLRE1C variant.

In the PCR, 60 Vbeta and 13 Jbeta primers were used. Assay used: immunoSEQ multiplex PCR; TCRdb lists only in-frame clones, some missing. In total, the table holds roughly 100,000 clones. The CDR3 runs to 13 residues. Germline assignment: CDR1 ENHRY and CDR2 SYGVKD. V lost 3 bases and J lost 7; bases outside the gene matches: 5. As to this clone: Its antigen is as yet unknown.

The origin of this receptor is a woman aged 25 to 39 in good health and CMV-seronegative. The J gene is TRBJ1-2, the V gene TRBV10-3, with TRBD1 identical over 7 bases. Material: PBMCs. This CDR3 reads CAISDGQGGGYTF. The CDR3 DNA reads TGTGCCATCAGTGACGGGCAGGGGGGTGGCTACACCTTC.